This passage covers 5 T cell receptor beta chains from one sample sequenced in a study of response to subunit inactivated influenza vaccine. TCRdb analysed the RT-PCR reads with MiXCR anew, one entry per CDR3 protein. The sample includes a few hundred thousand distinct CDR3 sequences, about 20% of them seen just once. The starting material was PBMCs from blood, obtained approximately 22 months after vaccination. All receptors derive from a man between 50 and 69 years old who received an inactivated influenza vaccine.

This clonotype was observed a few times. The chain uses TRBV30 and TRBJ2-5; D gene ambiguous. This CDR3 spans 11 amino acids. Germline V gene lookup returns CDR1 GTSNPN and CDR2 SVGIG (reference sequence). Between the trimmed V and J ends, which lost 0 bases and 5 bases, there was a span of 4 bases. The CDR3 DNA follows: TGTGCCTGGAGTGTAGGGGAGACCCAGTACTTC. Its translation: CAWSVGETQYF.

This clonotype was detected a few times. The rearrangement joins TRBV5-1 to TRBJ2-2, with 8 positions matching TRBD1. Germline assignment: CDR1 SGHRS and CDR2 YFSETQ. Unmatched junction bases numbered 6, after V lost 0 bases and J lost 8 bases. The CDR3 runs 15 residues. The CDR3: CASSLVQGARGELFF. The CDR3 DNA sequence: TGCGCCAGCAGCTTGGTTCAGGGGGCGAGAGGGGAGCTGTTTTTT. Full variable domain (outside the CDR3, taken from reference TRBV5-1 and TRBJ2-2): KAGVTQTPRYLIKTRGQQVTLSCSPISGHRSVSWYQQTPGQGLQFLFEYFSETQRNKGNFPGRFSGRQFSNSRSEMNVSTLELGDSALYLCASSLVQGARGELFFGEGSRLTVL.

This chain joins TRBV9 and TRBJ2-1, with 7 bases identical to TRBD2. V was clipped by 4 bases and J by 8 bases; unmatched bases: 9. The germline CDR1 and CDR2 sequences are SGDLS and YYNGEE. This CDR3 region has 14 residues. CDR3 DNA: TGTGCCAGCAGCCCGGGAGGCGGGAAGGATGAGCAGTTCTTC. Its translation is CASSPGGGKDEQFF. Together with reference TRBV9 and TRBJ2-1, the CDR3 gives the full variable domain: DSGVTQTPKHLITATGQRVTLRCSPRSGDLSVYWYQQSLDQGLQFLIQYYNGEERAKGNILERFSAQQFPDLHSELNLSSLELGDSALYFCASSPGGGKDEQFFGPGTRLTVL.

V gene TRBV5-5 combines with J gene TRBJ2-3; D is unclear. Looked up from germline, CDR1 is SGHKS and CDR2 is YYEKEE (reference sequence). The CDR3 spans 17 residues. V lost 4 bases and J lost 1, with 19 bases in between. CDR3 sequence (DNA): TGTGCCAGCAGCCCTGGGATGGGAAACGGGCGCACAGATACGCAGTATTTT. Protein product: CASSPGMGNGRTDTQYF.

The chain is built from TRBV5-6 and TRBJ1-2; perhaps TRBD1 as D (5 bases). From germline, CDR1 is SGHDT and CDR2 YYEEEE. The CDR3 totals 15 residues. The ends were cut back, 1 base at V and 4 bases at J, with 14 bases in the middle. The CDR3 DNA reads TGTGCCAGCAGCTTGAAGGGACGGACTGTCTATGGCTACACCTTC. It is translated as CASSLKGRTVYGYTF. The variable domain in full, completed from reference TRBV5-6 and TRBJ1-2, reads DAGVTQSPTHLIKTRGQQVTLRCSPKSGHDTVSWYQQALGQGPQFIFQYYEEEERQRGNFPDRFSGHQFPNYSSELNVNALLLGDSALYLCASSLKGRTVYGYTFGSGTRLTVV.